The next 5 T cell receptor beta chains were all read from a single sample in a study of shared clonotypes between healthy human individuals (dated by TCRdb to 2018 to 2020). Libraries were prepared through the immunoSEQ multiplex PCR assay. The clones in this table, taken by TCRdb from immuneACCESS, are in-frame only. Not every clone is retained; where verified, under half of the shortfall comes from an unresolved V gene, and the cause of the rest is unknown. The sample table contains some 2 million clones; only one count was recorded for about 94% of them. The leading ten clones occupy more than 0.9% of the sample. CD8 naive samples consisted of CD45RO-negative cells that were positively selected for CCR7, yielding a CD45RA+CCR7+ population without TemRA cells. The source material was naive CD8+ T cells sorted from blood. The cell subset or site tag for this specimen amounts to: CD45RA+CCR7+. These receptors all stem from a man younger than 35 in good health.

This clone was detected only once. The V gene is TRBV2, the J gene TRBJ1-5; 11 bases are a match to TRBD1. CDR1 SNHLY and CDR2 FYNNEI come from the germline V gene. The V gene end was trimmed by 3 bases and the J gene end by 1 base; junction bases not matched to a gene: 2. This CDR3 spans 16 amino acids. CDR3 region: CASSEGTGGSNQPQHF. In DNA, the CDR3 is TGTGCCAGCAGTGAGGGGACAGGGGGAAGCAATCAGCCCCAGCATTTT. Supplemented by reference TRBV2 and TRBJ1-5, the full variable domain reads EPEVTQTPSHQVTQMGQEVILRCVPISNHLYFYWYRQILGQKVEFLVSFYNNEISEKSEIFDDQFSVERPDGSNFTLKIRSTKLEDSAMYFCASSEGTGGSNQPQHFGDGTRLSIL.

This chain uses TRBV19 with TRBJ1-5; D is unresolved. The V end lost 0 bases, the J end lost 9 bases, and 9 bases lay between the germline ends. Per the germline V gene, CDR1 is LNHDA and CDR2 is SQIVND (reference sequence). The CDR3 runs to 13 residues. The CDR3 bases are TGTGCCAGTAGTATAGAGGCGGAGAGGCCCCAGCATTTT. Translated, it gives CASSIEAERPQHF.

Note on this clone: Distinct nucleotide sequences in the sample also encode this CDR3. This chain links TRBV6-5 with TRBJ2-7, with a tentative D call TRBD1 (6 bases). V was trimmed by 0 bases and J by 4 bases, leaving 10 bases between them. CDR3 length equals 14 residues. Germline-derived CDR1 and CDR2 are MNHEY and SVGAGI. The CDR3 region is CASSYSRQAYEQYF. The CDR3 DNA sequence: TGTGCCAGCAGTTACTCCCGACAGGCTTACGAGCAGTACTTC.

This chain links TRBV30 with TRBJ2-7; 8 bases match TRBD1. The V gene end was trimmed by 8 bases and the J gene end by 6 bases; junction bases not matched to a gene: 12. CDR1 and CDR2 (germline): GTSNPN, SVGIG (reference sequence). The CDR3 runs 13 residues. CDR3 loop: CAARGQGAGEQYF. The CDR3, as DNA: TGTGCCGCCCGGGGGCAGGGGGCAGGCGAGCAGTACTTC.

The chain has TRBV5-1 and TRBJ2-3; D may match TRBD1 or TRBD2 (6 bases each). From germline, CDR1 is SGHRS and CDR2 YFSETQ. V lost 4 bases, J lost 6 bases, and 18 bases lay in between. The CDR3 has 15 amino acids. CDR3 in amino acids: CASSLEGGAVDTQYF. CDR3 DNA: TGCGCCAGCAGCCTCGAGGGGGGCGCGGTGGATACGCAGTATTTT.